This T cell receptor beta chain was observed in a study of radiotherapy plus CTLA-4 blockade in lung cancer. Study results and caveats: Clones of tumor-derived TCRs expanded in blood after radiotherapy plus ipilimumab.

This clone turned up a few times. Its antigen is not known. V was pared by 3 bases and J by 9 bases, with 6 bases between. CDR3 length equals 12 residues. Germline-derived CDR1 and CDR2 are ENHRY and SYGVKD. The assay was immunoSEQ multiplex PCR, and TCRdb's table has in-frame clones only and misses some. The table shows around 100,000 clones, with about four fifths occurring only once. The specimen was peripheral blood, collected from a patient treated with radiotherapy plus ipilimumab. The chain links TRBV10-3 to TRBJ1-6, with no clear D. The sequence derives from a human donor with non-small cell lung cancer that progressed on radiotherapy plus ipilimumab. Some clones in this sample may be carry-over from other donors' samples. CDR3 DNA: TGTGCCATCAGTGAAAGTTTTTCACCCCTCCACTTT. It codes for CAISESFSPLHF.